One sample yielded the 26 T cell receptor beta chains listed below, sequenced in a study of shared clonotypes between healthy human individuals. Generated by immunoSEQ multiplex PCR, the TCRdb table keeps only in-frame clones and is missing some. The data hold approximately 1.9 million clones, with 93% observed a single time. Selected positively for CCR7 and CD45RO-negative, naive CD8 cells excluded terminally differentiated effector memory CD45RA+ cells. The source material was naive CD8+ T cells from PBMCs. The receptors were gathered from a man younger than 35 in good health. Some clones in this sample may be carry-over from other donors' samples.

The rearrangement joins TRBV14 to TRBJ2-7; D tentatively reads TRBD1 or TRBD2 (6 bases each). The ends were cut back, 4 bases at V and 9 bases at J, with 16 bases in the middle. The germline gives CDR1 SGHDN, CDR2 FVKESK. The CDR3 sequence is 13 residues long. CDR3 nucleotides: TGTGCCAGCAGCCTCGCGTTAGGGGGAGGGCAGTACTTC. It translates to CASSLALGGGQYF.

This clone is a singleton in its sample. CDR3 residues: CASSPTTVNTGELFF. The DNA of the CDR3 is TGTGCCAGCTCACCAACGACAGTGAACACCGGGGAGCTGTTTTTT. V usage is TRBV18 and J usage is TRBJ2-2; possibly TRBD1 for D (5 bases). The V end lost 2 bases, the J end lost 1 base, and 8 bases lay between the germline ends. The germline V gene encodes CDR1 KGHSH and CDR2 LQKENI. The CDR3 loop spans 15 amino acids.

As for this clone: The sample contains more than one DNA sequence encoding this CDR3. The V gene is TRBV27, the J gene TRBJ1-5; a weak D match, TRBD1 (5 bases). Germline V gene data show CDR1 as MNHEY and CDR2 as SMNVEV (reference sequence). V was trimmed by 2 bases and J by 4 bases, leaving 12 bases between them. The CDR3 runs to 15 residues. This CDR3 reads CASSLRPGGNQPQHF. CDR3 bases: TGTGCCAGCAGTTTACGGCCGGGGGGGAATCAGCCCCAGCATTTT.

This chain joins TRBV2 and TRBJ2-7, with D perhaps matching TRBD1 (6 bases). This CDR3 is built from 14 residues. V lost 6 bases and J 0 bases, leaving 12 bases between the germline ends. The germline V gene has CDR1 SNHLY and CDR2 FYNNEI. As DNA, the CDR3 is TGTGCCAGCAGGCCACAGGGTAGCTCCTACGAGCAGTACTTC. This gives the protein CASRPQGSSYEQYF.

This clone was found once. This rearrangement joins TRBV6-1 to TRBJ1-5; D not certain. CDR3 length equals 12 residues. Germline CDR1 is MNHNS and CDR2 is SASEGT. Trimming removed 10 bases from V and 5 bases from J, with 12 bases in between. CDR3 nucleotide sequence: TGTGCCACTAAAGGGCGGGATCAGCCCCAGCATTTT. It translates to CATKGRDQPQHF.

The chain carries TRBV19 and TRBJ2-1; possible D gene TRBD2, 5 bases. Germline values: CDR1 LNHDA, CDR2 SQIVND (reference sequence). The V end lost 5 bases, the J end lost 4 bases, and 15 bases lay between the germline ends. The CDR3 sequence is 15 residues long. The CDR3 spells CASSSPPRGYNEQFF. CDR3 nucleotide sequence: TGTGCCAGTAGTTCACCCCCTCGGGGTTACAATGAGCAGTTCTTC.

In the case of this clone: The same CDR3 can be traced to other DNA sequences in this sample. V is TRBV7-9 and J is TRBJ2-7; 7 bases match TRBD1. V trimming: 3 bases; J trimming: 4 bases; junction bases outside the gene matches: 0. CDR3 length: 12 amino acids. CDR1 SEHNR and CDR2 FQNEAQ come from the germline V gene (reference sequence). DNA for the CDR3: TGTGCCAGCAGCTTGACAGGGTACGAGCAGTACTTC. Its translation: CASSLTGYEQYF.

Concerning this clone: In the same sample, other DNA sequences code for this CDR3. The chain has TRBV4-3 and TRBJ2-7; D is possibly TRBD1 (5 bases). The V end was cut by 0 bases, the J end by 3 bases, with 9 bases between. CDR1 is LGHNA, CDR2 YSLEER, per germline. This CDR3 spans 14 amino acids. The CDR3 DNA follows: TGCGCCAGCAGCCAAGACCCAGGGCGCTACGAGCAGTACTTC. Translating it yields CASSQDPGRYEQYF.

V is TRBV27 and J is TRBJ2-1; 12 nucleotides align to TRBD2. The CDR3 has 16 residues. The germline V gene has CDR1 MNHEY and CDR2 SMNVEV (reference sequence). The junction had 7 bases not matched to a gene; V was cut back by 5 bases and J by 5 bases. The CDR3 spells CASSRLAGVRNNEQFF. The CDR3 DNA reads TGTGCCAGCAGTAGACTAGCGGGAGTACGAAACAATGAGCAGTTCTTC.

The chain recombines TRBV6-5 with TRBJ2-1, with 12 bases lining up with TRBD2. Germline CDR1 reads MNHEY; CDR2 reads SVGAGI. CDR3 length: 15 amino acids. Germline trimming cut 8 bases from V and 7 bases from J; bases unmatched to any gene: 9. CDR3 protein: CASSTATSGGNEQFF. In DNA, the CDR3 is TGTGCCAGCTCCACGGCGACTAGCGGGGGTAATGAGCAGTTCTTC.

The V and J genes are TRBV10-2 and TRBJ2-5; no clear D. V shed 3 bases and J shed 5 bases, with 7 bases lying between them. This CDR3 has 12 amino acids. Germline assignment: CDR1 WSHSY and CDR2 SAAADI. The CDR3 DNA sequence: TGCGCCAGCAGTGATAGGTGGGAGACCCAGTACTTC. It is translated as CASSDRWETQYF.

The chain is built from TRBV6-5 and TRBJ2-5; D is possibly TRBD2 (6 bases). Judging by the DNA end, TRBJ2-7 fits better; the J call may be wrong. The CDR3 covers 14 residues. CDR1 is MNHEY, CDR2 SVGAGI, per germline. In DNA, the CDR3 is TGTGCCAGCAGCTGGGGGAGGTTAAGGCACGAGCAGTACTTC. Translated, it gives CASSWGRLRHEQYF.

This chain connects TRBV4-1 to TRBJ2-7; D possibly corresponds to TRBD2 (6 bases). Trimming took 1 base from V and 5 from J, leaving 15 bases between them. The CDR3 spans 15 residues. Germline CDR1 is MGHRA and CDR2 is YSYEKL. The CDR3 protein is CASSQVGGMGNEQYF. The CDR3 coding sequence is TGCGCCAGCAGCCAAGTTGGCGGGATGGGGAACGAGCAGTACTTC.

This chain joins TRBV5-1 and TRBJ2-1; 8 bases fit TRBD1. Looked up from germline, CDR1 is SGHRS and CDR2 is YFSETQ. CDR3 length: 15 residues. Trimming removed 1 base from V and 9 bases from J; junction bases left unmatched: 9. CDR3: CASSLSTGGGSEQFF. CDR3 nucleotides: TGCGCCAGCAGCTTGTCTACAGGGGGTGGCAGTGAGCAGTTCTTC.

This chain links TRBV29-1 with TRBJ2-2; 8 positions match TRBD1. Unmatched junction bases numbered 1, after V lost 1 base and J lost 0 bases. The CDR3 is 15 amino acids. Germline-derived CDR1 and CDR2 are SQVTM and ANQGSEA. This CDR3 reads CSVEGTGTNTGELFF. In DNA form, the CDR3 reads TGCAGCGTTGAAGGGACAGGGACGAACACCGGGGAGCTGTTTTTT.

This chain joins TRBV6-1 and TRBJ2-5; no clear D. Germline values: CDR1 MNHNS, CDR2 SASEGT. This CDR3 has 16 residues. V was trimmed by 4 bases and J by 2 bases, leaving 17 bases between them. DNA for the CDR3: TGTGCCAGCAGTGTTTCGATCCTTAACCGACAAGAGACCCAGTACTTC. Translating it yields CASSVSILNRQETQYF.

This chain connects TRBV4-1 to TRBJ2-2; 8 bases agree with TRBD2. Germline loops: CDR1 MGHRA, CDR2 YSYEKL. The CDR3 covers 16 residues. The junction had 5 bases not matched to a gene; V was cut back by 1 base and J by 4 bases. The CDR3 sequence: CASSQGTGGPTGELFF. The CDR3 bases are TGCGCCAGCAGCCAAGGTACGGGAGGGCCCACCGGGGAGCTGTTTTTT.

A note on this clone: Other DNA sequences from this sample encode an identical CDR3 as well. The rearrangement joins TRBV27 to TRBJ2-7; TRBD1 agrees at 9 bases. The CDR3 is 14 residues long. V lost 3 bases, J lost 2 bases, and 2 bases stayed unmatched. Looked up from germline, CDR1 is MNHEY and CDR2 is SMNVEV (reference sequence). CDR3 sequence: CASSLRQGAYEQYF. The CDR3 DNA reads TGTGCCAGCAGTTTGCGACAGGGGGCCTACGAGCAGTACTTC.

The chain combines TRBV6-7 with TRBJ2-5; perhaps TRBD2 as D (5 bases). TRBV6-7 is treated as an ORF (open reading frame) with a function not yet certain. CDR3 length: 15 amino acids. V was clipped by 0 bases and J by 4 bases, with 12 bases between them. CDR3 DNA sequence: TGTGCCAGCAGTTACTCGGCGGGTCTGGGAGAGACCCAGTACTTC. The encoded protein is CASSYSAGLGETQYF.

The chain is built from TRBV27 and TRBJ1-1, with 9 bases identical to TRBD1. With V trimmed by 6 bases and J by 11 bases, 13 bases remained unmatched. This CDR3 has 14 residues. The V gene's germline CDR1 is MNHEY and CDR2 SMNVEV (reference sequence). The CDR3: CASSEDRGTSGAFF. The CDR3 DNA follows: TGTGCCAGCAGCGAGGACAGGGGAACGAGCGGGGCTTTCTTT.

The chain joins TRBV7-9 to TRBJ2-7; 8 nucleotides line up with TRBD1. Trimming removed 5 bases from V and 3 bases from J; junction bases left unmatched: 6. From germline, CDR1 is SEHNR and CDR2 FQNEAQ (reference sequence). CDR3 length equals 14 residues. In nucleotides, the CDR3 is TGTGCCAGCAGCGACCGGACAGGGAACTACGAGCAGTACTTC. The encoded protein is CASSDRTGNYEQYF. The full variable domain, in which reference TRBV7-9 and TRBJ2-7 provide the parts outside the CDR3, is DTGVSQNPRHKITKRGQNVTFRCDPISEHNRLYWYRQTLGQGPEFLTYFQNEAQLEKSRLLSDRFSAERPKGSFSTLEIQRTEQGDSAMYLCASSDRTGNYEQYFGPGTRLTVT.

This chain connects TRBV7-9 to TRBJ2-3; possibly TRBD2 for D (5 bases). Germline-derived CDR1 and CDR2 are SEHNR and FQNEAQ (reference sequence). CDR3 length equals 15 residues. V was clipped by 5 bases and J by 0 bases, with 12 bases between them. DNA of the CDR3: TGTGCCAGCAGCCGGAGGTCAGTTAGCACAGATACGCAGTATTTT. This gives the protein CASSRRSVSTDTQYF.

The CDR3 DNA is TGCAGCGCCCTGTACTCAGGGGGGAGGTTCTTC. Translation: CSALYSGGRFF. The rearrangement links TRBV29-1 to TRBJ2-1; D perhaps matches TRBD1 (7 bases). The V end was cut by 7 bases, the J end by 15 bases, with 19 bases between. The V gene's germline CDR1 is SQVTM and CDR2 ANQGSEA. The CDR3 consists of 11 residues.

V is TRBV11-2 and J is TRBJ1-2, with 8 bases lining up with TRBD1. Germline CDR1 reads SGHAT; CDR2 reads FQNNGV. V lost 5 bases, J lost 2 bases, and 13 bases stayed unmatched. This CDR3 is 17 amino acids long. In DNA form, the CDR3 reads TGTGCCAGCAGCCCGACAGGGGCCACTATCATCAACTATGGCTACACCTTC. Translation gives CASSPTGATIINYGYTF.

This clone appeared a single time. The chain combines TRBV7-2 with TRBJ2-1; D ambiguous. This CDR3 comprises 14 residues. In germline, CDR1 is SGHTA, CDR2 FQGNSA. Deletions cut 1 base from V and 4 bases from J, with 8 bases between. The CDR3: CASSLGVGYNEQFF. CDR3 DNA sequence: TGTGCCAGCAGCTTAGGGGTAGGGTACAATGAGCAGTTCTTC.

Regarding this clone: This specimen includes other DNA sequences encoding the same CDR3. The rearrangement uses TRBV10-3 and TRBJ2-3; TRBD1 is a possible D gene (6 bases). The ends were cut back, 0 bases at V and 2 bases at J, with 9 bases in the middle. Germline CDR1 and CDR2: ENHRY and SYGVKD. The CDR3 runs to 15 residues. The CDR3 nucleotides read TGTGCCATCAGTGAGTCTAGGGGGAACACAGATACGCAGTATTTT. Translated: CAISESRGNTDTQYF.